The clone carrying this T cell receptor beta chain was counted a single time. The CDR3 extends over 13 amino acids. Germline trimming cut 4 bases from V and 5 bases from J; bases unmatched to any gene: 3. Germline V gives CDR1 SGHRS, CDR2 YFSETQ. The sample belongs to a study of blood T cell repertoires in COVID-19. About the research overall: T cells, B-cell-depleted T cells, or PBMCs provided the cDNA or gDNA that served as material.

In the original workflow: Reference gene primer amplification in the assay estimated nucleated cell counts. Assay: immunoSEQ multiplex PCR; the TCRdb copy retains only in-frame clones and omits some. V and J calls and clone size are given by that table; D and trimming were obtained from the DNA. This sample yields some 340,000 clones, of which 90% are seen a single time; about 4.2% belongs to the top ten. Each participant's cohort was designated according to participant-reported clinical history. The TCR sequence derives from a woman under 40 who had been exposed to COVID-19. J is TRBJ2-7 and V is TRBV5-1; TRBD1 aligns across 10 bases. Material for sequencing was PBMCs or T cells enriched from blood (not recorded which). CDR3 in DNA: TGCGCCAGCAGCCGGGACAGGGGCCACGAGCAGTACTTC. Its translation: CASSRDRGHEQYF.